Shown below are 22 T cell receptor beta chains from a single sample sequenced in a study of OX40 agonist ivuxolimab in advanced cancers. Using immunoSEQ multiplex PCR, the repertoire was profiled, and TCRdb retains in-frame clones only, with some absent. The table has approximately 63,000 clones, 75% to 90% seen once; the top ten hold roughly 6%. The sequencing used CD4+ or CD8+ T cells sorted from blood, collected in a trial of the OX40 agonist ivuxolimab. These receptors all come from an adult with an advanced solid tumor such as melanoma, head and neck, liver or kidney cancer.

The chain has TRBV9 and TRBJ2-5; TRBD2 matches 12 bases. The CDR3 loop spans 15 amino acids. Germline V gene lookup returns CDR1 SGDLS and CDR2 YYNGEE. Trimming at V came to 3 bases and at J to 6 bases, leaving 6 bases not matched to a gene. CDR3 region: CASSGLAGGLQTQYF. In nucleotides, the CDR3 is TGTGCCAGCAGCGGTCTAGCGGGGGGGTTGCAGACCCAGTACTTC.

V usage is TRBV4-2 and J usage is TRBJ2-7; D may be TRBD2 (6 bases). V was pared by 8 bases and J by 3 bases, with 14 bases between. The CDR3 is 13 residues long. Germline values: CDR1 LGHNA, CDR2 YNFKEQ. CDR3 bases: TGTGCCAGCGGGGAGGTCGTCGGCTACGAGCAGTACTTC. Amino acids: CASGEVVGYEQYF.

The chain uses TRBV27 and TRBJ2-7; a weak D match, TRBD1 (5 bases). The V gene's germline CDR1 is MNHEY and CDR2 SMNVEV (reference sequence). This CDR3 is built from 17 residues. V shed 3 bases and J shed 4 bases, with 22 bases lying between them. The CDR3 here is CASSFTRADLKGYEQYF. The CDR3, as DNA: TGTGCCAGCAGTTTCACACGGGCGGACCTTAAGGGGTACGAGCAGTACTTC.

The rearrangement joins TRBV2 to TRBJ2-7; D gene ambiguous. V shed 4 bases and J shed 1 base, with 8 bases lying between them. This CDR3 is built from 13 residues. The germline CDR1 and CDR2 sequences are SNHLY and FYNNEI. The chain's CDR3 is CASSGTVSYEQYF. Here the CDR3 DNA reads TGTGCCAGCAGTGGAACGGTATCCTACGAGCAGTACTTC.

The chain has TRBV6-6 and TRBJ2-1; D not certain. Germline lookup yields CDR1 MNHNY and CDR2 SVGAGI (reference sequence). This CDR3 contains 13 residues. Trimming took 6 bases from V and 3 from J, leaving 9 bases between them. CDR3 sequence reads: CASSDTGYNEQFF. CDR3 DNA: TGTGCCAGCAGCGATACTGGCTACAATGAGCAGTTCTTC.

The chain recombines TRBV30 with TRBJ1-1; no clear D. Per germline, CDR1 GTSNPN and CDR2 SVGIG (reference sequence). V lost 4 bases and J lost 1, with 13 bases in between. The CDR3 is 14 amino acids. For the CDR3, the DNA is TGTGCCTGGAAACGGCAATCCAAGAACACTGAAGCTTTCTTT. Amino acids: CAWKRQSKNTEAFF. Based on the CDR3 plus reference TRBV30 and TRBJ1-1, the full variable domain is SQTIHQWPATLVQPVGSPLSLECTVEGTSNPNLYWYRQAAGRGLQLLFYSVGIGQISSEVPQNLSASRPQDRQFILSSKKLLLSDSGFYLCAWKRQSKNTEAFFGQGTRLTVV.

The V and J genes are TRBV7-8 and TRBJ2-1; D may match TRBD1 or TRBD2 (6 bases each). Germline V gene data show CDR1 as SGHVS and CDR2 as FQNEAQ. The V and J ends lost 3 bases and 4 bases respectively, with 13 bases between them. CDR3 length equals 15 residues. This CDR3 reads CASSLGTGRYNEQFF. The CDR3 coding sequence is TGTGCCAGCAGCTTGGGAACAGGGAGGTACAATGAGCAGTTCTTC.

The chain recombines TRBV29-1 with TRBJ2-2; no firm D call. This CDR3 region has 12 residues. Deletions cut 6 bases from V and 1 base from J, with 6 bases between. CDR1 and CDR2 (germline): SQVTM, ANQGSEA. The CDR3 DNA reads TGCAGCGTGTGGCAGAACACCGGGGAGCTGTTTTTT. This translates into CSVWQNTGELFF.

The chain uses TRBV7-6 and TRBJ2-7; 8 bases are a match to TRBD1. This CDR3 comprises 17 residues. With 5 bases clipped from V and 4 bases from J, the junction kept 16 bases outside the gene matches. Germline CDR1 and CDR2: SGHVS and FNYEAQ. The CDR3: CASSDQGAGQGAYEQYF. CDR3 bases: TGTGCCAGCAGCGACCAGGGTGCGGGGCAGGGGGCGTACGAGCAGTACTTC.

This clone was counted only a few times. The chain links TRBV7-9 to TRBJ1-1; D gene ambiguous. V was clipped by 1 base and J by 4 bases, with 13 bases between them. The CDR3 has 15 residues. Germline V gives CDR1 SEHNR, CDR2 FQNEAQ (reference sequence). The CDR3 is CASSLVEGVGTEAFF. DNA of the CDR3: TGTGCCAGCAGCTTAGTAGAGGGAGTTGGCACTGAAGCTTTCTTT. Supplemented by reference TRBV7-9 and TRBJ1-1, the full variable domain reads DTGVSQNPRHKITKRGQNVTFRCDPISEHNRLYWYRQTLGQGPEFLTYFQNEAQLEKSRLLSDRFSAERPKGSFSTLEIQRTEQGDSAMYLCASSLVEGVGTEAFFGQGTRLTVV.

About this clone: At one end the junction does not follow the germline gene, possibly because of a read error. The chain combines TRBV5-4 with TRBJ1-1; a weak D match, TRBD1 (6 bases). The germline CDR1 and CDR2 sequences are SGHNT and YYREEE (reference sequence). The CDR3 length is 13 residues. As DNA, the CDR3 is TGTGCCGGCAGCCTCGGGAGGGGGACTGAAGCTTTCTTT. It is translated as CAGSLGRGTEAFF.

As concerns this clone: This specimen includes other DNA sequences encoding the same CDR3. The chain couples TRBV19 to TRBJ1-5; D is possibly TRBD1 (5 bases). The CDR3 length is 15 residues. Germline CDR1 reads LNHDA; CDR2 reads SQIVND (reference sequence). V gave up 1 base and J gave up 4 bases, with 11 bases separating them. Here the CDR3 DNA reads TGTGCCAGTAGTATAGTTCCGGGGGGAAATCAGCCCCAGCATTTT. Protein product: CASSIVPGGNQPQHF. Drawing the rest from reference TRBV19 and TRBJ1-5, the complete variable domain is DGGITQSPKYLFRKEGQNVTLSCEQNLNHDAMYWYRQDPGQGLRLIYYSQIVNDFQKGDIAEGYSVSREKKESFPLTVTSAQKNPTAFYLCASSIVPGGNQPQHFGDGTRLSIL.

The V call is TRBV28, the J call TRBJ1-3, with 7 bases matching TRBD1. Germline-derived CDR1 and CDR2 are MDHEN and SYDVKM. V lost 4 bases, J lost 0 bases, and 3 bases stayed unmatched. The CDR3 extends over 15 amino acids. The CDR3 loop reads CASSSRDSSGNTIYF. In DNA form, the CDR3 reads TGTGCCAGCAGTTCCCGGGACAGCTCTGGAAACACCATATATTTT.

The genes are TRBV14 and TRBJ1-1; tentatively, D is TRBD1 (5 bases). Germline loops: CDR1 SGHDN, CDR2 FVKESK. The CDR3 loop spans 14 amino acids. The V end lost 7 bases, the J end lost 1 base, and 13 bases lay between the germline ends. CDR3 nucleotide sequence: TGTGCCAGCAACGCACGGGACTCGAACACTGAAGCTTTCTTT. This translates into CASNARDSNTEAFF. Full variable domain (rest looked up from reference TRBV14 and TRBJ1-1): EAGVTQFPSHSVIEKGQTVTLRCDPISGHDNLYWYRRVMGKEIKFLLHFVKESKQDESGMPNNRFLAERTGGTYSTLKVQPAELEDSGVYFCASNARDSNTEAFFGQGTRLTVV.

CDR3 residues: CASSHEEYSNQPQHF. CDR3 DNA sequence: TGCGCCAGCAGCCACGAGGAGTATAGCAATCAGCCCCAGCATTTT. This chain links TRBV4-1 with TRBJ1-5; D is uncertain. The CDR3 has 15 residues. Trimming shortened V by 3 bases and J by 0 bases, and 9 bases separated the two germline ends. Per the germline V gene, CDR1 is MGHRA and CDR2 is YSYEKL.

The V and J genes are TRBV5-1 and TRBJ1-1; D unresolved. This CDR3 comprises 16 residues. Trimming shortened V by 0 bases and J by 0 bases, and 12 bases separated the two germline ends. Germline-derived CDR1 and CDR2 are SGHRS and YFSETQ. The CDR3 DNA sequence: TGCGCCAGCAGCTTGGCCGAAGCCTACATGAACACTGAAGCTTTCTTT. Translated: CASSLAEAYMNTEAFF.

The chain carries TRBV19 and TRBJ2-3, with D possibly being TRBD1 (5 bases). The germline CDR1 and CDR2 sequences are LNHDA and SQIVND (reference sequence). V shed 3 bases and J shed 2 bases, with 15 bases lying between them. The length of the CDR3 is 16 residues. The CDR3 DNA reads TGTGCCAGTAGTATCGTAACAGGTTCAATCACAGATACGCAGTATTTT. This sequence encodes CASSIVTGSITDTQYF.

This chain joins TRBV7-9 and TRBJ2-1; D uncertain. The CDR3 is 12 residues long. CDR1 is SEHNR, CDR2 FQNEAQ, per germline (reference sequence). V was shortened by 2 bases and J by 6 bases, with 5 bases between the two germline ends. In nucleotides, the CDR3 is TGTGCCAGCAGCTTATACGCCAATGAGCAGTTCTTC. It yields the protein CASSLYANEQFF.

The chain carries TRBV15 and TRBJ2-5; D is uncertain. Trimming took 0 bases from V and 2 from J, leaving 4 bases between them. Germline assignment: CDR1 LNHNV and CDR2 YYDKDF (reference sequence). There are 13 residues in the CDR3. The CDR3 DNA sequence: TGTGCCACCAGCAGAGAGGTGCAAGAGACCCAGTACTTC. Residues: CATSREVQETQYF.

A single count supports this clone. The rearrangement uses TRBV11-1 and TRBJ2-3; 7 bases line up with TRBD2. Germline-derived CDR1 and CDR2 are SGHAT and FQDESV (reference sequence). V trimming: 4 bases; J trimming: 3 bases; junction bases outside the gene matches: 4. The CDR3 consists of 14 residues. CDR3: CASSSRERTDTQYF. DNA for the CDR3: TGTGCCAGCAGCTCGCGGGAGCGGACAGATACGCAGTATTTT.

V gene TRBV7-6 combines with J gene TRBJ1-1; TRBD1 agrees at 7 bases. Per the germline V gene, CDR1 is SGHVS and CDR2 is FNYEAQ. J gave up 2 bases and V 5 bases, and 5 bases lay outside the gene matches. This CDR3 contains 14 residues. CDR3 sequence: CASSQGDFNTEAFF. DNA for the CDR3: TGTGCCAGCAGCCAGGGGGATTTCAACACTGAAGCTTTCTTT.

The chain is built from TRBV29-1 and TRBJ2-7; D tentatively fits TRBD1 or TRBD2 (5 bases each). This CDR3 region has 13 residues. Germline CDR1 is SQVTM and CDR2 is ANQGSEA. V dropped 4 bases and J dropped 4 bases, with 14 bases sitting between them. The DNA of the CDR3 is TGCAGCGTTGTGGAGTTTGAGGGGTACGAGCAGTACTTC. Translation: CSVVEFEGYEQYF.